This passage covers 29 T cell receptor beta chains from one sample sequenced in a study of blood T cell repertoires in COVID-19 (dated by TCRdb to 2020 to 2022). Receptor amplification or capture employed the immunoSEQ multiplex PCR assay. The table comes from immuneACCESS by way of TCRdb, which keeps in-frame sequences with V and J called. Part of the clones is missing from these tables; in studies checked, under half for an unresolved V gene and the rest for unknown reasons. The table for this sample lists roughly 260,000 clones; 87% of them were counted only once. The ten largest clones represent 2.5% to 3% of the sample. The specimen sequenced was PBMCs or T cells enriched from blood (not recorded which). The origin of the receptors is a woman in her 30s with acute COVID-19.

There are many counts of this clone. The CDR3 DNA reads as TGTGCCAGCAGCTTAGCGGACAGCACTGGGGAACTGTTTTTT. Residues: CASSLADSTGELFF. This sequence joins TRBV7-9 and TRBJ1-4, with D possibly TRBD1 on 6 matching bases. This CDR3 contains 14 residues. The V end was cut by 0 bases, the J end by 12 bases, with 14 bases between. In germline, CDR1 is SEHNR, CDR2 FQNEAQ (reference sequence).

The chain links TRBV19 to TRBJ1-1; the D gene is possibly TRBD1 (5 bases). The CDR3 runs 14 residues. In germline, CDR1 is LNHDA, CDR2 SQIVND (reference sequence). Trimming left V 3 bases short and J 0 bases short, with 8 bases between. The CDR3: CASSMTDLNTEAFF. CDR3 in DNA: TGTGCCAGTAGTATGACAGACTTGAACACTGAAGCTTTCTTT.

This chain connects TRBV5-1 to TRBJ1-2; maybe TRBD1 (6 bases). The CDR3 covers 15 residues. V was pared by 0 bases and J by 5 bases, with 14 bases between. The germline CDR1 and CDR2 sequences are SGHRS and YFSETQ. The CDR3 sequence is CASSLDTGQWYGYTF. DNA for the CDR3: TGCGCCAGCAGCTTGGATACAGGGCAATGGTATGGCTACACCTTC. The entire variable domain, with the rest obtained from reference TRBV5-1 and TRBJ1-2, is as follows: KAGVTQTPRYLIKTRGQQVTLSCSPISGHRSVSWYQQTPGQGLQFLFEYFSETQRNKGNFPGRFSGRQFSNSRSEMNVSTLELGDSALYLCASSLDTGQWYGYTFGSGTRLTVV.

The rearrangement joins TRBV4-3 to TRBJ1-2; D is perhaps TRBD1 (6 bases). V was shortened by 0 bases and J by 4 bases, with 15 bases between the two germline ends. The germline V gene has CDR1 LGHNA and CDR2 YSLEER. The length of the CDR3 is 16 residues. The CDR3 spells CASSQDRGYRAYGYTF. The CDR3 nucleotides are TGCGCCAGCAGCCAAGATCGGGGCTACAGGGCCTATGGCTACACCTTC.

The CDR3 coding sequence is TGTGCCAGCAGTGAGGATGGAGTTTCACCCCTCCACTTT. Encoded protein: CASSEDGVSPLHF. The chain uses TRBV2 and TRBJ1-6, with unresolved D. Germline CDR1 reads SNHLY; CDR2 reads FYNNEI. V dropped 3 bases and J dropped 9 bases, with 9 bases sitting between them. This CDR3 contains 13 residues.

This sequence joins TRBV15 and TRBJ1-2; no reliable D call. Germline assignment: CDR1 LNHNV and CDR2 YYDKDF (reference sequence). V shed 1 base and J shed 4 bases, with 7 bases lying between them. The CDR3 sequence is 13 residues long. The CDR3 nucleotides read TGTGCCACCAGCAGAGGGCAGGTCTATGGCTACACCTTC. The encoded protein is CATSRGQVYGYTF.

The chain couples TRBV19 to TRBJ2-5, with 8 bases that match TRBD1. Germline trimming cut 3 bases from V and 3 bases from J; bases unmatched to any gene: 12. CDR1 and CDR2 from the germline V gene are LNHDA and SQIVND (reference sequence). The length of the CDR3 is 17 residues. The DNA of the CDR3 is TGTGCCAGTAGTATGGGTACCGGACAGGGAGGAGAAGAGACCCAGTACTTC. This gives the protein CASSMGTGQGGEETQYF.

The chain links TRBV7-9 to TRBJ1-3; D remains unclear. Trimming removed 11 bases at V and 0 bases at J, with 8 bases between. The CDR3 length is 12 residues. The germline CDR1 and CDR2 sequences are SEHNR and FQNEAQ (reference sequence). CDR3 nucleotide sequence: TGTGCCGGAGGACCCTCTGGAAACACCATATATTTT. Its protein product is CAGGPSGNTIYF. Looking up the rest from reference TRBV7-9 and TRBJ1-3 gives the full variable domain: DTGVSQNPRHKITKRGQNVTFRCDPISEHNRLYWYRQTLGQGPEFLTYFQNEAQLEKSRLLSDRFSAERPKGSFSTLEIQRTEQGDSAMYLCAGGPSGNTIYFGEGSWLTVV.

Notes on this clone: Other DNA sequences of this sample code for an identical CDR3. V gene TRBV4-1 combines with J gene TRBJ1-1; no clear D gene. The V end lost 3 bases, the J end lost 1 base, and 9 bases lay between the germline ends. CDR3 length: 14 amino acids. Germline CDR1 is MGHRA and CDR2 is YSYEKL. The CDR3 DNA is TGCGCCAGCAGCCAGGGGAGAGGGAACACTGAAGCTTTCTTT. Protein sequence: CASSQGRGNTEAFF.

The V and J genes are TRBV7-2 and TRBJ2-7; TRBD2 matches 8 bases. Germline lookup yields CDR1 SGHTA and CDR2 FQGNSA. Losses at the gene ends were 5 bases for V and 4 bases for J; bases not matched to a gene: 13. The CDR3 sequence is 16 residues long. For the CDR3, the DNA is TGTGCCAGCAGCCCCACGCTCGGGGGGGGCGGGTACGAGCAGTACTTC. Translated: CASSPTLGGGGYEQYF.

This clone was recorded once. The rearrangement joins TRBV7-2 to TRBJ2-7, with a possible D match to TRBD2 (7 bases). The CDR3 is 13 amino acids. CDR1 and CDR2 from the germline V gene are SGHTA and FQGNSA. Trimming took 3 bases from V and 6 from J, leaving 12 bases between them. The CDR3: CASSLSGGLEQYF. The CDR3 nucleotides are TGTGCCAGCAGCTTGTCGGGGGGCCTCGAGCAGTACTTC.

The chain is built from TRBV6-5 and TRBJ1-1; no clear D. The germline gives CDR1 MNHEY, CDR2 SVGAGI. V was trimmed by 6 bases and J by 0 bases, leaving 8 bases between them. The CDR3 covers 13 residues. The CDR3 region has the DNA TGTGCCAGCAGAAGAGGGTTGAACACTGAAGCTTTCTTT. Translated: CASRRGLNTEAFF.

The J gene is TRBJ2-2, the V gene TRBV4-3; 11 bases line up with TRBD2. J lost 3 bases, V lost 5 bases, and 8 bases had no gene match. Germline assignment: CDR1 LGHNA and CDR2 YSLEER. This CDR3 has 17 amino acids. The CDR3 nucleotides read TGCGCCAGCAGCTTTTCACTAGCGGGGGCCCACACCGGGGAGCTGTTTTTT. This codes for CASSFSLAGAHTGELFF.

The J gene is TRBJ1-2, the V gene TRBV4-1; TRBD1 might be the D (5 bases). The CDR3 runs 15 residues. Germline V gene lookup returns CDR1 MGHRA and CDR2 YSYEKL. V dropped 0 bases and J dropped 0 bases, with 8 bases sitting between them. CDR3 loop: CASSQDATANYGYTF. The CDR3 region has the DNA TGCGCCAGCAGCCAAGATGCGACAGCTAACTATGGCTACACCTTC.

The rearrangement links TRBV29-1 to TRBJ2-1; TRBD1 is a possible D gene (6 bases). CDR3 length: 16 residues. V was trimmed by 5 bases and J by 0 bases, leaving 17 bases between them. The germline V gene encodes CDR1 SQVTM and CDR2 ANQGSEA. The CDR3 coding sequence is TGCAGCGTTAAACTCCAGGGGATGGGCTCCTACAATGAGCAGTTCTTC. Its protein is CSVKLQGMGSYNEQFF.

This chain connects TRBV27 to TRBJ1-2, with 8 bases fitting TRBD1. After removal of 2 bases from V and 2 bases from J, the junction contained 4 bases not matched to a gene. Germline CDR1 and CDR2: MNHEY and SMNVEV (reference sequence). This CDR3 contains 15 residues. The CDR3 DNA is TGTGCCAGCAGTTTAGGACAGGGTGGAAACTATGGCTACACCTTC. Translated, it gives CASSLGQGGNYGYTF.

The chain combines TRBV4-3 with TRBJ2-1; TRBD1 might be the D (5 bases). Trimming removed 0 bases at V and 8 bases at J, with 11 bases between. The CDR3 has 14 residues. Germline loops: CDR1 LGHNA, CDR2 YSLEER. CDR3 nucleotides: TGCGCCAGCAGCCAAGACTCAGGGTTATATGAGCAGTTCTTC. Residues: CASSQDSGLYEQFF.

The gene calls are TRBV3-1 (or the pseudogene TRBV3-2) and TRBJ1-4, with D maybe TRBD1 (5 bases). Germline CDR1 is LGHDT and CDR2 is YNNKEL (reference sequence). The ends were cut back, 1 base at V and 5 bases at J, with 11 bases in the middle. CDR3 length: 15 amino acids. CDR3 loop: CASSQVAGGNEKLFF. CDR3 nucleotide sequence: TGTGCCAGCAGCCAAGTCGCGGGGGGAAATGAAAAACTGTTTTTT.

The rearrangement links TRBV29-1 to TRBJ1-2; no clear D gene. The V and J ends lost 7 bases and 6 bases respectively, with 9 bases between them. Looked up from germline, CDR1 is SQVTM and CDR2 is ANQGSEA. CDR3 length: 10 amino acids. CDR3 region: CSAATDGYTF. CDR3 DNA: TGCAGCGCCGCAACGGATGGCTACACCTTC.

V is TRBV6-5 and J is TRBJ1-4, with a tentative D call TRBD1 (5 bases). Germline values: CDR1 MNHEY, CDR2 SVGAGI. CDR3 length: 15 residues. Between the trimmed V and J ends, which lost 5 bases and 8 bases, there was a span of 18 bases. CDR3 nucleotide sequence: TGTGCCAGCAGTCAGACGGCGGCCGGGGGGGAAAAACTGTTTTTT. Encoded protein: CASSQTAAGGEKLFF.

The chain recombines TRBV6-5 with TRBJ1-2; tentative D call: TRBD1 (5 bases). Germline V gene sequence: CDR1 MNHEY, CDR2 SVGAGI. The CDR3 has 14 amino acids. V dropped 2 bases and J dropped 5 bases, with 12 bases sitting between them. DNA of the CDR3: TGTGCCAGCAGTTACGTAGGGGTCCCGTATGGCTACACCTTC. Translated, it gives CASSYVGVPYGYTF.

This chain joins TRBV12-3 or TRBV12-4 and TRBJ1-4; 8 positions match TRBD1. J lost 10 bases, V lost 7 bases, and 8 bases had no gene match. The CDR3 totals 13 residues. CDR3 coding DNA: TGTGCCAGCATGAAGGACGGACAGGGAAAACTGTTTTTT. As protein: CASMKDGQGKLFF.

The chain employs TRBV12-3 or TRBV12-4 and TRBJ1-6; D unresolved. Trimming took off 7 bases at V and 11 bases at J, with 15 bases between the two ends. This CDR3 comprises 13 residues. Here the CDR3 reads CASTTSTGAPLHF. CDR3 nucleotide sequence: TGTGCCAGCACTACCTCCACCGGGGCACCCCTCCACTTT.

The CDR3 loop reads CASGLGTGLNSPLHF. The DNA for the CDR3 is TGTGCTAGTGGTTTGGGGACAGGGTTGAATTCACCCCTCCACTTT. The genes are TRBV12-5 and TRBJ1-6; 8 bases match TRBD1. The CDR3 is made up of 15 amino acids. The germline gives CDR1 LGHNT, CDR2 FRNRAP. V lost 1 base to trimming and J lost 7 bases; unmatched junction nucleotides: 3.

V gene TRBV20-1 combines with J gene TRBJ2-7; no definite D call. Per germline, CDR1 DFQATT and CDR2 SNEGSKA (reference sequence). The CDR3 totals 15 residues. Trimming cost V 3 bases and J 1 base, with 16 bases left between them. CDR3 region: CSASARTHGSYEQYF. In DNA form, the CDR3 reads TGCAGTGCTAGTGCCAGAACCCACGGGTCCTACGAGCAGTACTTC.

V and J are TRBV5-4 and TRBJ2-3; perhaps TRBD1 as D (5 bases). Germline lookup yields CDR1 SGHNT and CDR2 YYREEE (reference sequence). CDR3 size: 16 residues. V shed 0 bases and J shed 2 bases, with 13 bases lying between them. The CDR3 bases are TGTGCCAGCAGCTTGGGGATAGCCAGGGTCACAGATACGCAGTATTTT. Amino acid sequence: CASSLGIARVTDTQYF.

The chain recombines TRBV3-1 (or the pseudogene TRBV3-2) with TRBJ1-2, with D uncertain. The germline V gene has CDR1 LGHDT and CDR2 YNNKEL (reference sequence). The CDR3 has 15 residues. Trimming pared 4 bases from V and 5 bases from J, leaving 17 bases between. The CDR3 region has the DNA TGTGCCAGCAGCCCCGAGGTAGACCTCCTATATGGCTACACCTTC. Translation: CASSPEVDLLYGYTF.

The rearrangement links TRBV6-6 to TRBJ2-7; D possibly corresponds to TRBD2 (6 bases). Germline-derived CDR1 and CDR2 are MNHNY and SVGAGI (reference sequence). The germline V and J ends were trimmed by 6 bases and 2 bases, with 14 bases remaining between them. The CDR3 is 14 amino acids. The CDR3 DNA reads as TGTGCCAGCAGCCCGCGGGACGGAACCTACGAGCAGTACTTC. As protein: CASSPRDGTYEQYF.

The V and J genes are TRBV5-1 and TRBJ1-4; no clear D gene. CDR1 SGHRS and CDR2 YFSETQ come from the germline V gene. This CDR3 comprises 13 residues. V lost 4 bases to trimming and J lost 4 bases, with 8 bases between them. CDR3 nucleotide sequence: TGCGCCAGCAGCGCGGGTCTTAATGAAAAACTGTTTTTT. Protein sequence: CASSAGLNEKLFF.